A selection of T cell receptor beta chains follows, all from one sample in a study of Graves' ophthalmopathy and Graves' hyperthyroidism. TCRdb reprocessed the multiplex PCR reads with MiXCR, giving one entry per CDR3 protein. The data show under 350,000 distinct CDR3 sequences, about 17% seen once. Sequenced material: peripheral blood. These receptors were obtained from an adult man with Graves' ophthalmopathy. Both conserved end residues are part of each CDR3. D genes are given only for firm matches. Size is stated for part of the rows, as once, few or many counts, or as a class when the clone is expanded.

clone_size j_call d_call v_call cdr3_nt cdr3_aa
many TRBJ2-5 NA TRBV6-5 TGTGCCAGCAGTTCGGTCCCCGGTGGGGAGACCCAGTACTTC CASSSVPGGETQYF
many TRBJ2-2 TRBD1 TRBV11-1 TGTGCCAGCAGTTCGGACAGGGCGCCGATGGGGGAGCTGTTTTTT CASSSDRAPMGELFF
NA TRBJ2-7 TRBD1 TRBV20-1 TGCAGTGCTAGCCTCTTTGGACAGGGGTACGAGCAGTACTTC CSASLFGQGYEQYF
many TRBJ2-7 NA TRBV6-1 TGTGCCAGCAGTGACGGGGTGGACGAGCAGTACTTC CASSDGVDEQYF
many TRBJ2-5 NA TRBV20-1 TGCAGTGCTCCGACCACAACCGGCAGGGGTGGGCAAGAGACCCAGTACTTC CSAPTTTGRGGQETQYF
NA TRBJ2-7 NA TRBV12-3/TRBV12-4 TGTGCCAGCAGTCCAATAATAGGGGACTTGGACGTCTCCTACGAGCAGTACTTC CASSPIIGDLDVSYEQYF
NA TRBJ1-2 NA TRBV27 TGTGCCAGCAGTTTTTTCCCAGCCAGACAGAGCGGCCTCTATGGCTACACCTTC CASSFFPARQSGLYGYTF
NA TRBJ2-7 TRBD1 TRBV28 TGTGCCAGCAGCCACCCGGGACAGACCTACGAGCAGTACTTC CASSHPGQTYEQYF
many TRBJ2-7 NA TRBV12-3/TRBV12-4 TGTGCCAGCGGTCAACAGGGAATGGGGTCCTGCGAGCAGTACTTC CASGQQGMGSCEQYF
NA TRBJ1-2 NA TRBV12-3/TRBV12-4 TGTGCCAGCAGTTTGATTATGGGCCCCTATGGCTACACCTTC CASSLIMGPYGYTF
many TRBJ1-2 TRBD1 TRBV12-3/TRBV12-4 TGTGCCAGCAGTTTCGGGACAGGAAATGGCTACACCTTC CASSFGTGNGYTF
many TRBJ2-6 NA TRBV11-2 TGTGCCAGCAGCTTAGTACGGAACCCTAGTTACTCTGGGGCCAACGTCCTGACTTTC CASSLVRNPSYSGANVLTF
many TRBJ2-7 NA TRBV19 TGTGCCAGTAGTACCCGACAGGATCTCTCCTACGAGCAGTACTTC CASSTRQDLSYEQYF
many TRBJ2-5 NA TRBV7-8 TGTGCCAGCAGCTTAGTTGGTCAGGAGGCCCAGTACTTC CASSLVGQEAQYF
many TRBJ2-5 NA TRBV6-5 TGTGCCAGCAGTTACCCCCGTTTGGCTGGGGCACTCAAAGAGACCCAGTACTTC CASSYPRLAGALKETQYF
NA TRBJ2-5 NA TRBV12-3/TRBV12-4 TGTGCCAGCAAGGGGCTAGCGATCCAAGAGACCCAGTACTTC CASKGLAIQETQYF
many TRBJ2-5 NA TRBV6-1 TGTGCCAGCAGTGAACAAGGCTTCCAAGAGACCCAGTACTTC CASSEQGFQETQYF
many TRBJ2-2 TRBD1 TRBV5-1 TGCGCCAGCATTCTGACAGGGGGCGCATCCGGGGAGCTGTTTTTT CASILTGGASGELFF
many TRBJ1-1 NA TRBV20-1 TGCAGTGCTAGAGGTCTAGGGGAAAGGACTGAAGCTTTCTTT CSARGLGERTEAFF
many TRBJ2-4 TRBD2 TRBV5-1 TGCGCCAGCAGGGCGGGGGTGGAAGACATTCAGTACTTC CASRAGVEDIQYF
NA TRBJ2-7 NA TRBV12-3/TRBV12-4 TGTGCCAGCAGCGACATCACTCGTACGTTTCGCTACGAGCAGTACTTC CASSDITRTFRYEQYF
many TRBJ2-7 NA TRBV4-2 TGTGCCAGCAGCCAAGGAGAGGGGACGAGCTCCTACGAGCAGTACTTC CASSQGEGTSSYEQYF
many TRBJ1-1 NA TRBV18 TGTGCCAGCTCACCTCTCCAGGGGACTGAGAACACTGAAGCTTTCTTT CASSPLQGTENTEAFF
once TRBJ2-5 NA TRBV15 TGTGCCACCAGCAGGGGATCGCCGGGGGAGACCCAGTACTTC CATSRGSPGETQYF
NA TRBJ1-5 NA TRBV6-5 TGTGCCAGCAGTTACGGAGGGCCCTTGCAGCCCCAGCATTTT CASSYGGPLQPQHF